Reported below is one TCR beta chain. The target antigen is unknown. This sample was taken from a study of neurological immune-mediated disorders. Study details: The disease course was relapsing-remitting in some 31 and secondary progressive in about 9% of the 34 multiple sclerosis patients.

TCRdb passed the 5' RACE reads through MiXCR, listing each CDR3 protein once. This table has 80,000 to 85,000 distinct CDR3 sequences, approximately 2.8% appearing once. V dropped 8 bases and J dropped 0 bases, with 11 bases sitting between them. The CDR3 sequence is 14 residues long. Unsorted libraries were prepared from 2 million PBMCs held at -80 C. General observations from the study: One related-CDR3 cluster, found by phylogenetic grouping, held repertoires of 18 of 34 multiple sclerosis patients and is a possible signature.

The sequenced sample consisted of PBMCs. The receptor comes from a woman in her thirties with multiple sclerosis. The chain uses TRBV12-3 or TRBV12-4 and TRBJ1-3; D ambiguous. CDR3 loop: CASGRKNSGNTIYF. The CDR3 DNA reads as TGTGCCAGCGGGCGAAAAAACTCTGGAAACACCATATATTTT.